Listed below are T cell receptor beta chains from one sample, sequenced in a study of T cells expressing NK-cell markers. After re-calling the 5' RACE reads, TCRdb lists one entry per CDR3 protein, DNA absent. Recorded for this sample: roughly 300,000 distinct CDR3 sequences. Sequences were obtained from blood T cells: a sorted CD56 or NKG2C T cell subset, CD4+ or CD8+ T cells, or bulk PBMC T cells (not recorded which). The receptor set was obtained from a woman between 18 and 70 years old in good health. CDR3s include the opening cysteine and the closing phenylalanine or tryptophan. Each record gives: J gene, V gene, CDR3 protein.

j_call: TRBJ2-3; v_call: TRBV6-1; cdr3_aa: CASSAGNTDTQYF
j_call: TRBJ2-7; v_call: TRBV7-2; cdr3_aa: CASSLGLADSYEQYF
j_call: TRBJ2-3; v_call: TRBV25-1; cdr3_aa: CASLIGTGSGADTQYF
j_call: TRBJ2-1; v_call: TRBV12-3/TRBV12-4; cdr3_aa: CASSSLANEQFF
j_call: TRBJ2-3; v_call: TRBV27; cdr3_aa: CASSLLAQDTQYF
j_call: TRBJ2-3; v_call: TRBV29-1; cdr3_aa: CSVRVTDTQYF
j_call: TRBJ1-1; v_call: TRBV28; cdr3_aa: CASSFGGPFGLYTEAFF
j_call: TRBJ1-1; v_call: TRBV29-1; cdr3_aa: CSGERDTEAFF
j_call: TRBJ2-7; v_call: TRBV23-1; cdr3_aa: CASSRSSFCSSYEQYF
j_call: TRBJ1-5; v_call: TRBV12-3/TRBV12-4; cdr3_aa: CASSQRTGTQHF
j_call: TRBJ2-3; v_call: TRBV7-3; cdr3_aa: CASSLELGRPDTQYF
j_call: TRBJ2-1; v_call: TRBV6-5; cdr3_aa: CASSYSRTSGDSEQFF
j_call: TRBJ1-1; v_call: TRBV6-2/TRBV6-3; cdr3_aa: CASSYYAVVSKNPQNTEAFF
j_call: TRBJ2-1; v_call: TRBV11-3; cdr3_aa: CASSQTWGANEQFF
j_call: TRBJ2-1; v_call: TRBV7-9; cdr3_aa: CASSLGTSGRLDNEQFF
j_call: TRBJ1-1; v_call: TRBV7-3; cdr3_aa: CASSLSPNLNTEAFF
j_call: TRBJ2-5; v_call: TRBV7-7; cdr3_aa: CASSPGTAETQYF
j_call: TRBJ1-2; v_call: TRBV4-3; cdr3_aa: CASSRSGTGGSYGYTF
j_call: TRBJ1-2; v_call: TRBV7-9; cdr3_aa: CASSSETGVYGYTF
j_call: TRBJ1-2; v_call: TRBV18; cdr3_aa: CASSPYTDNYGYTF
j_call: TRBJ2-2; v_call: TRBV29-1; cdr3_aa: CSAQGGTGELFF
j_call: TRBJ2-5; v_call: TRBV19; cdr3_aa: CASSIAREETQYF
j_call: TRBJ1-2; v_call: TRBV3-1; cdr3_aa: CASSPWDRGQDSYTF
j_call: TRBJ2-1; v_call: TRBV6-2/TRBV6-3; cdr3_aa: CASLGGIEWYNEQFF
j_call: TRBJ2-1; v_call: TRBV6-1; cdr3_aa: CASSWTSGGTYNEQFF
j_call: TRBJ2-2; v_call: TRBV5-5; cdr3_aa: CASTRTGVTGELFF
j_call: TRBJ1-2; v_call: TRBV7-8; cdr3_aa: CASSPGPNYGYTF